This entry concerns a single T cell receptor beta chain. The data were taken from a study of T cell responses to AZD1222 COVID-19 vaccine. Unmatched junction bases numbered 8, after V lost 5 bases and J lost 4 bases. This CDR3 has 15 amino acids. From germline, CDR1 is SGHTS and CDR2 YDEGEE. Produced via immunoSEQ multiplex PCR; TCRdb's table is partial and in-frame only. Of 150,000 to 200,000 clones in the sample, roughly 92% were seen once. The V and J genes are TRBV5-8 and TRBJ1-5, with 8 nucleotides matching TRBD1. The source of this sequence is an adult who received the AZD1222 COVID-19 vaccine. The specimen was peripheral blood, collected 28 days after the second AZD1222 dose. CDR3 protein: CASSPDRGENQPQHF. CDR3 nucleotide sequence: TGTGCCAGCAGTCCTGACAGGGGAGAGAATCAGCCCCAGCATTTT.